These 11 T cell receptor beta chains were all obtained from the same sample, sequenced in a study of T cell repertoires in cytomegalovirus infection. TCRdb ran MiXCR on the reads and lists one entry per CDR3 protein. The sample lists hundreds of thousands of distinct CDR3 sequences; approximately 11% were seen once. The sequenced sample consisted of PBMCs. These receptors all stem from a human donor in good health (CMV status not recorded). Some clones in this sample may be carry-over from other donors' samples.

This clonotype appeared once. This may be a read error, as it is one base from a much larger clone. V usage is TRBV19 and J usage is TRBJ2-7, with 7 bases lining up with TRBD1. Germline CDR1 reads LNHDA; CDR2 reads SQIVND (reference sequence). This CDR3 spans 15 amino acids. CDR3 region: CASSLSGTASYVQYF. Here the CDR3 DNA reads TGTGCCAGTAGTTTGTCCGGGACAGCGTCCTACGTGCAGTACTTC.

This clonotype has at least ten counts. The CDR3 sequence: CASSQAFAGADTQYF. CDR3 nucleotide sequence: TGTGCCAGCAGCCAAGCGTTCGCGGGCGCAGATACGCAGTATTTT. This sequence joins TRBV7-3 and TRBJ2-3, with D possibly matching TRBD2 (5 bases). This CDR3 is 15 amino acids long. Germline V lookup: CDR1 SGHTA, CDR2 FQGTGA. Trimming left V 5 bases short and J 4 bases short, with 16 bases between.

This chain connects TRBV29-1 to TRBJ2-5; the D call may be TRBD1 or TRBD2 (5 bases each). Looked up from germline, CDR1 is SQVTM and CDR2 is ANQGSEA. V lost 5 bases to trimming and J lost 5 bases, with 12 bases between them. This CDR3 has 12 residues. CDR3 bases: TGCAGCGTTACTAGGGGTGGGGAGACCCAGTACTTC. This translates into CSVTRGGETQYF.

This clonotype was seen a few times. The gene calls are TRBV6-5 and TRBJ2-7, with TRBD1 identical over 8 bases. CDR1 and CDR2 (germline): MNHEY, SVGAGI. The CDR3 spans 15 residues. The J segment lost 2 bases and the V segment lost 4 bases, leaving 7 bases of the junction unmatched. The CDR3 loop reads CASSSWDRYTYEQYF. The CDR3 DNA is TGTGCCAGCAGTTCGTGGGACAGGTATACCTACGAGCAGTACTTC.

Remarks on this clonotype: A much larger clone sits a single nucleotide away, making a read error possible. The V gene is TRBV14, the J gene TRBJ2-3; D perhaps matches TRBD2 (5 bases). V was shortened by 0 bases and J by 6 bases, with 13 bases between the two germline ends. Looked up from germline, CDR1 is SGHDN and CDR2 is FVKESK. This CDR3 is built from 15 residues. For the CDR3, the DNA is TGTGCCAGCAGCCAAGAAAGTGGAGGCGGCGATACGCAGTATTTT. It is translated as CASSQESGGGDTQYF.

The chain couples TRBV20-1 to TRBJ2-1; 12 nucleotides line up with TRBD2. The CDR3 loop spans 15 amino acids. Germline CDR1 DFQATT, CDR2 SNEGSKA (reference sequence). Unmatched junction bases numbered 5, after V lost 0 bases and J lost 8 bases. DNA for the CDR3: TGCAGTGCTAGAGATGCGTCTAGCGGGAGGGATGAGCAGTTCTTC. It is translated as CSARDASSGRDEQFF.

The chain combines TRBV9 with TRBJ2-1; perhaps TRBD2 as D (7 bases). The CDR3 consists of 18 residues. V lost 0 bases and J lost 3, with 19 bases in between. CDR1 is SGDLS and CDR2 is YYNGEE in the germline V gene. CDR3 region: CASSVELGGDTIYNEQFF. The CDR3 nucleotides read TGTGCCAGCAGCGTAGAATTAGGGGGGGACACTATCTACAATGAGCAGTTCTTC.

Only a few counts were recorded for this clonotype. The gene calls are TRBV11-2 and TRBJ2-2; 8 positions match TRBD2. This CDR3 has 16 amino acids. Per the germline V gene, CDR1 is SGHAT and CDR2 is FQNNGV. The junction had 9 bases not matched to a gene; V was cut back by 5 bases and J by 4 bases. For the CDR3, the DNA is TGTGCCAGCAGCCCCGGGGGGGGCCGTGTCACCGGGGAGCTGTTTTTT. Translated, it gives CASSPGGGRVTGELFF.

The chain uses TRBV20-1 and TRBJ2-1; a weak D match, TRBD1 (6 bases). Germline CDR1 DFQATT, CDR2 SNEGSKA (reference sequence). The CDR3 totals 15 residues. V lost 5 bases to trimming and J lost 4 bases, with 18 bases between them. The CDR3 reads CSALIPGTRYNEQFF. In DNA, the CDR3 is TGCAGTGCTCTAATACCCGGGACAAGATACAATGAGCAGTTCTTC.

This clonotype came up many times. The V gene is TRBV27, the J gene TRBJ1-3; 7 bases agree with TRBD1. Germline CDR1 MNHEY, CDR2 SMNVEV (reference sequence). The J segment lost 0 bases and the V segment lost 5 bases, leaving 4 bases of the junction unmatched. The CDR3 consists of 15 residues. For the CDR3, the DNA is TGTGCCAGCAGTGAAAGGGGGCTCTCTGGAAACACCATATATTTT. Its protein product is CASSERGLSGNTIYF.

The rearrangement joins TRBV14 to TRBJ1-1, with D uncertain. From germline, CDR1 is SGHDN and CDR2 FVKESK. V was pared by 0 bases and J by 1 base, with 15 bases between. This CDR3 contains 17 residues. The CDR3 bases are TGTGCCAGCAGCCAAGATTGGCAGTACCTTGGGAACACTGAAGCTTTCTTT. It yields the protein CASSQDWQYLGNTEAFF. The full variable domain, its missing parts supplied by reference TRBV14 and TRBJ1-1, is EAGVTQFPSHSVIEKGQTVTLRCDPISGHDNLYWYRRVMGKEIKFLLHFVKESKQDESGMPNNRFLAERTGGTYSTLKVQPAELEDSGVYFCASSQDWQYLGNTEAFFGQGTRLTVV.